Described below is a single T cell receptor beta chain sequence and its context. Its antigen is unidentified. This sample was taken from a study of T-cell reconstitution after alpha-beta-depleted transplantation in children. Construction of the TCRbeta library involved unique molecular identifiers. MiXCR, applied by TCRdb to the PCR reads, yields one record per CDR3 protein. Seen here are about 610,000 distinct CDR3 sequences, roughly 27% observed once, and the top ten hold around a third. Overall study results and limits: From newly produced T cells came most of the T-cell counts and diversity one year after transplant. In patients about two months after transplant, alpha-beta T cells reportedly arose from several hundred expanded graft clones. Surviving thymic progenitors and recipient T cells were the source of high TCRbeta diversity at day 60 in some patients.

The V gene lost 8 bases and the J gene lost 2 bases, with 13 bases spanning the gap. CDR1 is MNHEY and CDR2 is SMNVEV in the germline V gene (reference sequence). The CDR3 runs to 14 residues. The sequencing here drew on PBMCs, taken before TCRalphabeta/CD19-depleted stem cell transplant. The TCR sequence derives from a boy less than two years old with Wiskott-Aldrich syndrome, due to receive a stem cell transplant. The chain recombines TRBV27 with TRBJ2-1; D is unclear. DNA for the CDR3: TGTGCCAGCCATCCCTTGAATGCCTACAATGAGCAGTTCTTC. It codes for CASHPLNAYNEQFF.